A selection of T cell receptor beta chains follows, all from one sample in a study of Tregs in tolerant kidney transplant recipients. Profiling relied on immunoSEQ multiplex PCR, and the TCRdb table lists in-frame clones only, not all of them. Of fewer than 20,000 clones in the sample, about 53% were seen once. Antigen specificity for these receptors is unknown. The sequenced sample was CD4+ T cells from blood cultured with allogeneic cells, obtained before the transplant. The origin of the receptors is a human patient who received a combined kidney and bone marrow transplant. Both conserved end residues are part of each CDR3. Fields, in order: V gene, CDR3 length, J gene, clone size, D gene, CDR3 protein, CDR3 DNA. A D gene is named only where the DNA matches it firmly. Size tells how often a clone was seen (once, few, many) or the class of an expanded clone, and some rows leave it out.

V: TRBV5-6
length: 16
J: TRBJ2-2
size: -
D: -
CDR3: CASSLLGDSNTGELFF
DNA: TGTGCCAGCAGCTTGCTAGGGGATTCGAACACCGGGGAGCTGTTTTTT

V: TRBV5-4
length: 12
J: TRBJ2-7
size: -
D: -
CDR3: CASSFTGGEQYF
DNA: TGTGCCAGCAGCTTTACAGGTGGGGAGCAGTACTTC

V: TRBV4-1
length: 14
J: TRBJ1-5
size: -
D: TRBD1
CDR3: CASSQTGGDQPQHF
DNA: TGCGCCAGCAGCCAGACAGGGGGCGATCAGCCCCAGCATTTT

V: TRBV9
length: 15
J: TRBJ2-1
size: -
D: -
CDR3: CASSVDGSVYNEQFF
DNA: TGTGCCAGCAGCGTAGACGGGAGTGTGTACAATGAGCAGTTCTTC

V: TRBV6-6
length: 14
J: TRBJ2-1
size: medium-sized
D: -
CDR3: CASAQGSSYNEQFF
DNA: TGTGCCAGCGCTCAGGGTAGCTCCTACAATGAGCAGTTCTTC

V: TRBV15
length: 12
J: TRBJ1-2
size: -
D: -
CDR3: CATSRDSYGYTF
DNA: TGTGCCACCAGCAGAGACAGCTATGGCTACACCTTC

V: TRBV11-3
length: 14
J: TRBJ2-7
size: -
D: TRBD2
CDR3: CASNQNAGAYEQYF
DNA: TGTGCCAGCAACCAAAACGCGGGGGCCTACGAGCAGTACTTC

V: TRBV11-2
length: 15
J: TRBJ2-7
size: few
D: TRBD1
CDR3: CASSETGTVAYEQYF
DNA: TGTGCCAGCAGCGAAACCGGGACAGTGGCCTACGAGCAGTACTTC

V: TRBV4-1
length: 15
J: TRBJ2-7
size: -
D: TRBD1
CDR3: CASSHRRGRTYEQYF
DNA: TGCGCCAGCAGCCACCGCAGGGGGCGGACCTACGAGCAGTACTTC

V: TRBV10-3
length: 18
J: TRBJ1-1
size: -
D: -
CDR3: CASSDAWTPWEANTEAFF
DNA: TGTGCCAGCAGTGACGCATGGACACCCTGGGAGGCGAACACTGAAGCTTTCTTT

V: TRBV10-3
length: 13
J: TRBJ1-2
size: -
D: -
CDR3: CAISERGYPGYTF
DNA: TGTGCCATCAGTGAGAGGGGCTACCCCGGCTACACCTTC

V: TRBV5-1
length: 15
J: TRBJ2-7
size: -
D: TRBD1
CDR3: CASSLGQAQSYEQYF
DNA: TGCGCCAGCAGCTTAGGACAGGCCCAGTCCTACGAGCAGTACTTC

V: TRBV9
length: 15
J: TRBJ2-7
size: -
D: TRBD2
CDR3: CASSVGIAGEEEQYF
DNA: TGTGCCAGCAGCGTAGGGATAGCGGGAGAAGAAGAGCAGTACTTC

V: TRBV27
length: 14
J: TRBJ1-2
size: -
D: -
CDR3: CASSFNSRTYGYTF
DNA: TGTGCCAGCAGTTTTAACAGTCGTACGTATGGCTACACCTTC

V: TRBV6-1
length: 12
J: TRBJ1-2
size: -
D: -
CDR3: CASSNTAHGYTF
DNA: TGTGCCAGCAGTAATACAGCCCATGGCTACACCTTC

V: TRBV2
length: 17
J: TRBJ2-3
size: -
D: -
CDR3: CASSERVLAGSTDTQYF
DNA: TGTGCCAGCAGTGAACGGGTTTTGGCTGGTAGCACAGATACGCAGTATTTT

V: TRBV5-1
length: 16
J: TRBJ2-7
size: -
D: TRBD2
CDR3: CASSVGTSGYLYEQYF
DNA: TGCGCCAGCAGCGTCGGGACTAGCGGGTATCTTTACGAGCAGTACTTC

V: TRBV9
length: 17
J: TRBJ2-1
size: -
D: -
CDR3: CASSPPGRRGRRDEQFF
DNA: TGTGCCAGCAGCCCTCCAGGTCGGAGGGGGCGCCGAGATGAGCAGTTCTTC

V: TRBV4-1
length: 14
J: TRBJ2-2
size: few
D: -
CDR3: CASSQVVGTGELFF
DNA: TGCGCCAGCAGCCAAGTAGTTGGTACCGGGGAGCTGTTTTTT

V: TRBV7-2
length: 15
J: TRBJ1-2
size: -
D: -
CDR3: CASSPNRVANYGYTF
DNA: TGTGCCAGCAGCCCGAACAGGGTAGCTAACTATGGCTACACCTTC

V: TRBV2
length: 16
J: TRBJ2-1
size: -
D: -
CDR3: CASSELGGSTYNEQFF
DNA: TGTGCCAGCAGTGAACTAGGCGGCTCCACCTACAATGAGCAGTTCTTC

V: TRBV30
length: 12
J: TRBJ1-1
size: few
D: -
CDR3: CAWGHTSEGAFF
DNA: TGTGCCTGGGGTCATACCTCGGAGGGAGCTTTCTTT

V: TRBV5-6
length: 16
J: TRBJ2-5
size: -
D: TRBD2
CDR3: CASSLGGGDPWETQYF
DNA: TGTGCCAGCAGCTTAGGTGGGGGGGATCCCTGGGAGACCCAGTACTTC

V: TRBV7-3
length: 13
J: TRBJ2-5
size: few
D: -
CDR3: CASSLSPVETQYF
DNA: TGTGCCAGCAGCTTATCCCCTGTCGAGACCCAGTACTTC

V: TRBV19
length: 15
J: TRBJ2-7
size: -
D: -
CDR3: CASSIDSGLYYEQYF
DNA: TGTGCCAGTAGTATAGACTCGGGACTCTACTACGAGCAGTACTTC

V: TRBV10-3
length: 17
J: TRBJ2-1
size: -
D: TRBD1
CDR3: CAISERTGATIYNEQFF
DNA: TGTGCCATCAGTGAGCGGACAGGGGCGACGATCTACAATGAGCAGTTCTTC

V: TRBV6-7
length: 14
J: TRBJ2-4
size: few
D: TRBD2
CDR3: CASECSGGKNIQYF
DNA: TGTGCCAGCGAATGCTCGGGGGGGAAAAACATTCAGTACTTC

V: TRBV5-1
length: 14
J: TRBJ2-5
size: few
D: TRBD2
CDR3: CASSFRLAGETQYF
DNA: TGCGCCAGCAGCTTTCGCCTAGCGGGAGAGACCCAGTACTTC

V: TRBV6-1
length: 14
J: TRBJ1-5
size: few
D: TRBD1
CDR3: CASSWDRATQPQHF
DNA: TGTGCCAGCAGTTGGGACAGGGCAACTCAGCCCCAGCATTTT

V: TRBV5-1
length: 16
J: TRBJ1-4
size: -
D: TRBD1
CDR3: CASKGQGDSTNEKLFF
DNA: TGCGCCAGCAAGGGACAGGGGGATTCAACTAATGAAAAACTGTTTTTT

V: TRBV28
length: 17
J: TRBJ1-2
size: few
D: TRBD1
CDR3: CASSLPTGQGVLYGYTF
DNA: TGTGCCAGCAGTCTCCCAACGGGACAGGGGGTTCTCTATGGCTACACCTTC

V: TRBV15
length: 17
J: TRBJ2-1
size: -
D: -
CDR3: CATSRGRGLSSYNEQFF
DNA: TGTGCCACCAGCAGAGGAAGGGGTCTTAGCTCCTACAATGAGCAGTTCTTC

V: TRBV6-6
length: 14
J: TRBJ2-7
size: -
D: TRBD2
CDR3: CASNVAGGLYEQYF
DNA: TGTGCCAGCAACGTAGCGGGGGGGCTCTACGAGCAGTACTTC

V: TRBV4-3
length: 18
J: TRBJ1-4
size: few
D: TRBD1
CDR3: CASSQDLTGGPRDEKLFF
DNA: TGCGCCAGCAGCCAAGATCTGACAGGGGGTCCCCGCGATGAAAAACTGTTTTTT

V: TRBV6-5
length: 13
J: TRBJ1-5
size: few
D: -
CDR3: CASSYTSHQPQHF
DNA: TGTGCCAGCAGTTACACTAGCCATCAGCCCCAGCATTTT

V: TRBV7-9
length: 15
J: TRBJ1-2
size: -
D: -
CDR3: CASSLAQKTNYGYTF
DNA: TGTGCCAGCAGCTTAGCACAGAAGACTAACTATGGCTACACCTTC

V: TRBV29-1
length: 14
J: TRBJ2-7
size: -
D: TRBD2
CDR3: CSARTSGSPYEQYF
DNA: TGCAGCGCACGGACTAGCGGGTCGCCCTACGAGCAGTACTTC

V: TRBV28
length: 16
J: TRBJ1-1
size: -
D: TRBD1
CDR3: CASSLLGGTGDTEAFF
DNA: TGTGCCAGCAGCCTACTTGGAGGGACAGGGGACACTGAAGCTTTCTTT

V: TRBV18
length: 15
J: TRBJ2-5
size: -
D: -
CDR3: CASSRSGAIQETQYF
DNA: TGTGCCAGCTCACGTTCAGGGGCGATCCAAGAGACCCAGTACTTC

V: TRBV11-3
length: 14
J: TRBJ2-7
size: -
D: -
CDR3: CASSRDFVPGEQYF
DNA: TGTGCCAGCAGCAGAGACTTTGTGCCGGGGGAGCAGTACTTC

V: TRBV19
length: 15
J: TRBJ2-6
size: -
D: TRBD1
CDR3: CASSQGAGGANVLTF
DNA: TGTGCCAGTTCTCAGGGGGCAGGTGGGGCCAACGTCCTGACTTTC

V: TRBV4-1
length: 15
J: TRBJ2-3
size: -
D: TRBD1
CDR3: CASSQAGTGTDTQYF
DNA: TGCGCCAGCAGCCAAGCGGGGACAGGCACAGATACGCAGTATTTT

V: TRBV4-3
length: 14
J: TRBJ1-2
size: -
D: TRBD1
CDR3: CASSPGTGAYGYTF
DNA: TGCGCCAGCAGCCCCGGGACAGGGGCTTATGGCTACACCTTC

V: TRBV10-1
length: 10
J: TRBJ1-5
size: medium-sized
D: -
CDR3: CASSRQPQHF
DNA: TGCGCCAGCAGTCGGCAGCCCCAGCATTTT

V: TRBV9
length: 14
J: TRBJ1-2
size: once
D: -
CDR3: CASSVGPGNYGYTF
DNA: TGTGCCAGCAGCGTAGGGCCAGGGAACTATGGCTACACCTTC

V: TRBV19
length: 15
J: TRBJ2-2
size: once
D: TRBD1
CDR3: CASTPLGQGTGELFF
DNA: TGTGCCAGTACCCCTCTGGGACAGGGAACCGGGGAGCTGTTTTTT

V: TRBV10-1
length: 11
J: TRBJ2-7
size: -
D: -
CDR3: CASSHSYEQYF
DNA: TGCGCCAGCTCCCACTCCTACGAGCAGTACTTC

V: TRBV14
length: 11
J: TRBJ2-2
size: -
D: -
CDR3: CASSAGGELFF
DNA: TGTGCCAGCAGCGCCGGCGGGGAGCTGTTTTTT